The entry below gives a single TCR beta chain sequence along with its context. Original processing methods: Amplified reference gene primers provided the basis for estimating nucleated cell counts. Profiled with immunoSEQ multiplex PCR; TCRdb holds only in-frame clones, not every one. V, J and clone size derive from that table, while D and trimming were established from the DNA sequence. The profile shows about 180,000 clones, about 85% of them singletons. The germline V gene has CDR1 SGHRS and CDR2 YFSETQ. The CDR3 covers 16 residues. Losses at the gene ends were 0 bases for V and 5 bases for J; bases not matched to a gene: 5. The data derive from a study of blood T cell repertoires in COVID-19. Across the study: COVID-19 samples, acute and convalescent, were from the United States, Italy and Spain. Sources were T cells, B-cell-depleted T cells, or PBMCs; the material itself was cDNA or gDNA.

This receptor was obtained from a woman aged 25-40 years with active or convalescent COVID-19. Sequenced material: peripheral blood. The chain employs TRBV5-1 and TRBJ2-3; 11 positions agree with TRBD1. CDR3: CASSLDGQGAGDTQYF. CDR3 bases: TGCGCCAGCAGCTTGGACGGACAGGGGGCGGGAGATACGCAGTATTTT. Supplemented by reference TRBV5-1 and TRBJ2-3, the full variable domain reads KAGVTQTPRYLIKTRGQQVTLSCSPISGHRSVSWYQQTPGQGLQFLFEYFSETQRNKGNFPGRFSGRQFSNSRSEMNVSTLELGDSALYLCASSLDGQGAGDTQYFGPGTRLTVL.